This T cell receptor (beta chain) was sequenced during a study of CXCR3-negative and CXCR3-positive naive CD8 T cells. The study's findings and limits: Surface CD5 matched across naive subsets, and TRB CDR3 properties served to infer TCR strength.

Note on this clonotype: Antigen unknown.

Through 5' RACE with UMI labels, the TRB cDNA libraries were prepared. No DNA is given; TCRdb re-called the 5' RACE reads and lists each CDR3 protein once. This sample contains 45,000 to 65,000 distinct CDR3 sequences. The CDR3 length is 13 residues. Looked up from germline, CDR1 is LGHNA and CDR2 is YNFKEQ. The sequence came from a human donor in good health. Some clones in this sample may be carry-over from other donors' samples. The J gene is TRBJ2-1, the V gene TRBV4-2; the TCRdb D gene call, TRBD2, has no DNA to confirm it. Sequencing was carried out using naive CXCR3- CD8+ T cells from blood. Sample subset: CD45RO-CCR7+CD27+CD95- naive CD8+ T cells lacking CXCR3 (TNR3-). This CDR3 is CASSQTTGNEQFF.